This TCR beta chain was recorded in a study of tumor-infiltrating lymphocytes in primary liver carcinoma (dated by TCRdb to about 2017). Context from the whole study: Of the five patients (three men and two women, aged 30 to 69 years), four had hepatocellular carcinoma and one had combined HCC and intrahepatic cholangiocarcinoma. Tumors of the five patients were stage T1-T3 N0M0 with maximum diameters of roughly 4 to 11 cm. Samples yielded roughly 3.5 to 7.13 million productive TCRbeta reads; read depth did not differ significantly between tissue types. Across five regions of each liver tumor, along with adjacent normal tissue and blood, the study brought together TCRbeta repertoire sequencing, expression microarrays and whole-exome sequencing. TCRbeta repertoire sequencing covered 35 specimens from 5 patients: about 25 tumor regions, 5 adjacent noncancerous liver tissues and 5 peripheral blood samples. To link TCRbeta repertoire diversity with the local molecular phenotype, the approximately 23 tumor region samples were profiled using Agilent mRNA microarrays. Repertoires from technical replicates were highly reproducible, with mean shared-clone rates roughly 0.86 and correlation coefficients above 0.95.

TCRbeta-specific cDNA was reverse-transcribed from 500 ng total RNA using a constant-region primer and ProtoScript II reverse transcriptase. The TCRbeta libraries were prepared through three rounds of nested multiplex PCR following a slightly modified ARM-PCR procedure. Each of the first two PCR rounds ran for approximately 9 cycles using multiplex TRBV1-TRBV30 forward primers together with a Cbeta reverse primer. Sample barcodes and Illumina adapters were attached in a final 25-cycle PCR using Deep VentR polymerase. Before sequencing, amplicons between 200 and 500 bp were purified from gel using a QIAquick gel extraction kit. An Illumina HiSeq 2500 was used to sequence the TCRbeta amplicons, generating 250-bp paired-end reads. The published analysis was carried out like this. Quality trimming of reads was performed with Trimmomatic v0.33, and paired reads were merged with FLASH v1.2.11 so that full CDR3 sequences could be recovered. MiGEC v1.2.1b assigned V, D and J germline segments to the rearranged TCRbeta sequences. Clonotype statistics and Shannon-Wiener diversity indices were calculated with VDJtools v1.0.0. Except for diversity analysis, only each sample's 250 most abundant clonotypes were used in subsequent analyses to reduce sampling bias. TCRdb ran its own pipeline on the public reads, namely fastp trimming at Q25 and MiXCR clone calling, and kept in-frame beta chains. Every CDR3 protein is listed once, alongside the most common genes and DNA of its rows. V and J calls and clone size were set by TCRdb, not the authors. The sample table records under 130,000 distinct CDR3 sequences; roughly 85% of these occur just once. About 20% of the sample rests with the top ten.

The germline V gene gives CDR1 as MDHEN and CDR2 as SYDVKM. The CDR3 spans 16 residues, from the cysteine through the phenylalanine. The only DNA kept is the CDR3, 48 bases in frame from the first base. Total RNA and DNA were co-extracted without cell sorting from around 20-30 mg of bulk tissue using the AllPrep DNA/RNA mini kit. Four or five patients with histopathologically diagnosed primary liver carcinoma underwent surgical resection in China between 2015 and 2016. Chronic HBV infection was present in the patients, and the patients were treatment-naive at sampling. Five spatially separated regions were sampled per tumor: superior, inferior, left-lateral and right-lateral poles, plus the tumor centre. According to histology, viable tumor cells made up more than 80% of every tumor sample. Each fresh piece of tumor and adjacent tissue was cut in two, with one half stored in RNAlater at -80 degrees C and the other half sent for histology.

Summary of the overall study and its limitations: A significantly larger repertoire fraction was made up by the top 250 clones in tumors than in blood (p = 0.039). Consistent with antigen-driven expansion, pairs of tumor regions showed higher repertoire overlap (mean about 36%) than either tumor-adjacent pairs (approximately 17%) or tumor-blood pairs (approximately 15%). Comparison of CD4+ and CD8+ T cell repertoires was precluded by the use of bulk unsorted samples. The study included only four to six patients, and the authors note findings should be validated in a larger study. Because only the TCR beta chain was sequenced and unpaired alpha chains were not captured, true repertoire diversity is likely underestimated. Only about 8-25% of top clones were found in all five regions of a tumor, suggesting spatial heterogeneity of tumor-infiltrating T cells.

This clonotype was counted once. Its antigen remains undetermined. Sequence at one end of the junction differs from germline and may be a read error. The TCR was taken from a man aged 40-50 years with primary liver carcinoma and hepatitis B virus infection. The sequenced material came from liver tumor tissue from sampling region 3. What this sample's cell subset or site label stands for: tumor region T3, left-lateral pole. The sequence joins TRBV28 to TRBJ2-1; TRBD2 aligns with 14 central bases. DNA sequence: TGTGTCAGCAGCGGACTAGCGGGAGGTCTTATGGATGAGCAGTTCTTC. The resulting protein is CVSSGLAGGLMDEQFF.